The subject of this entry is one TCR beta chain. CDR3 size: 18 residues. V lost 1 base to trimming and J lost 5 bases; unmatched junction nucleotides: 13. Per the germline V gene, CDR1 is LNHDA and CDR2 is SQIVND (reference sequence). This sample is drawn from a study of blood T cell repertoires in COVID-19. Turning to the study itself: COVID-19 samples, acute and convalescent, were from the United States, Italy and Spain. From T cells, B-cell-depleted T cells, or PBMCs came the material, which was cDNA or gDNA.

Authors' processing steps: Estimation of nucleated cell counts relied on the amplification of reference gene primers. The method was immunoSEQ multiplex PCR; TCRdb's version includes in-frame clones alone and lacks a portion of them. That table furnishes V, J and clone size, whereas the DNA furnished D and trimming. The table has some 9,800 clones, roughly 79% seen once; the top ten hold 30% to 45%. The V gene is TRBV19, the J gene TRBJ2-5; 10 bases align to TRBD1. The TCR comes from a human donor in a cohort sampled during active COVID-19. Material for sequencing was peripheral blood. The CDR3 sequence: CASSIVRSLTGGDETQYF. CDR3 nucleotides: TGTGCCAGTAGTATAGTAAGAAGTTTGACAGGGGGCGATGAGACCCAGTACTTC.